These T cell receptor beta chains were read from a single sample in a study of T cells in Graves' hyperthyroidism and ophthalmopathy. TCRdb itself ran the multiplex PCR reads through MiXCR, one entry per CDR3 protein. The top ten clones hold around 28% of a sample with about half a million distinct CDR3 sequences, approximately 16% of them seen once. Sequencing was done on a sample of blood. The receptors shown here come from a woman in her twenties or thirties with Graves' ophthalmopathy. Both conserved end residues are trimmed from each CDR3. Size is omitted from some rows. Given values are once, few, many or a class for expanded clones.

clone_size v_call cdr3_aa
- TRBV28 ASSLVHRSTEAF
few TRBV7-9 ASSFTRSGELF
many TRBV28 ASRGQGFYEQY
many TRBV20-1 SAKGVNNQPQH
- TRBV27 ASSFQGRIKNEQF
many TRBV10-3 AISGVRETQY
many TRBV13 ASSTSGGHEQY
many TRBV28 ASRLQGGLSNQPQH
- TRBV19 ASKSGTLSNEQF
many TRBV5-6 ASSSRLAAGYDEQF
few TRBV20-1 SARVGGGRSWF
many TRBV6-1 ASSMGQGATYT
few TRBV9 ASSPWAGDDGYT
few TRBV11-2 ASSLEQGSSGANVLT
few TRBV5-1 ASSTGLISDTQY
- TRBV6-1 ALGRPPYNEQF
many TRBV20-1 SARDGAGELQETQY